This T cell receptor (beta chain) was obtained from a study of beta chain features in type 1 diabetes. A sort by CD45RO/CCR7/CD25/CD127/CD95/CD27 yielded CD4+ naive, central memory, regulatory and stem cell-like memory cells. The germline gives CDR1 SQVTM, CDR2 ANQGSEA. CDR3 length: 14 amino acids. J lost 0 bases, V lost 5 bases, and 4 bases had no gene match. Isolated RNA was reverse transcribed in full, so expressed TCRB transcripts were sequenced. The data were produced by immunoSEQ multiplex PCR, yet TCRdb's version contains in-frame clones alone and is incomplete. The table has 150,000 to 200,000 clones, about 9.1% seen once.

V usage is TRBV29-1 and J usage is TRBJ2-3; TRBD2 agrees at 8 bases. The specimen was central memory CD4+ T cells from blood. The receptor was isolated from a woman younger than 35 in good health. The DNA of the CDR3 is TGCAGCGTTAGGGCGGGAGGTAGCACAGATACGCAGTATTTT. It encodes CSVRAGGSTDTQYF.